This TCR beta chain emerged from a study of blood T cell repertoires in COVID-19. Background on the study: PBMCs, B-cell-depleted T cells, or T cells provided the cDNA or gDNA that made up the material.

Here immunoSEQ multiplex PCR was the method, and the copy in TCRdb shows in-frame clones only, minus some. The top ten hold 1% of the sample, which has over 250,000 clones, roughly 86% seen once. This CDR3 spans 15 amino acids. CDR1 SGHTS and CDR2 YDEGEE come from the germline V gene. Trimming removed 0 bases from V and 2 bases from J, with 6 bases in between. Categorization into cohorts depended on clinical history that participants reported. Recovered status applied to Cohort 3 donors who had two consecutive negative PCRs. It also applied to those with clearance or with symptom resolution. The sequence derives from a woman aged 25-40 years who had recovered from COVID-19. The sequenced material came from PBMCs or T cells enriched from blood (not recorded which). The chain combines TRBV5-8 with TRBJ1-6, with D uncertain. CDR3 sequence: CASSLDSPYNSPLHF. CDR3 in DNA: TGTGCCAGCAGCTTGGACAGCCCCTATAATTCACCCCTCCACTTT.